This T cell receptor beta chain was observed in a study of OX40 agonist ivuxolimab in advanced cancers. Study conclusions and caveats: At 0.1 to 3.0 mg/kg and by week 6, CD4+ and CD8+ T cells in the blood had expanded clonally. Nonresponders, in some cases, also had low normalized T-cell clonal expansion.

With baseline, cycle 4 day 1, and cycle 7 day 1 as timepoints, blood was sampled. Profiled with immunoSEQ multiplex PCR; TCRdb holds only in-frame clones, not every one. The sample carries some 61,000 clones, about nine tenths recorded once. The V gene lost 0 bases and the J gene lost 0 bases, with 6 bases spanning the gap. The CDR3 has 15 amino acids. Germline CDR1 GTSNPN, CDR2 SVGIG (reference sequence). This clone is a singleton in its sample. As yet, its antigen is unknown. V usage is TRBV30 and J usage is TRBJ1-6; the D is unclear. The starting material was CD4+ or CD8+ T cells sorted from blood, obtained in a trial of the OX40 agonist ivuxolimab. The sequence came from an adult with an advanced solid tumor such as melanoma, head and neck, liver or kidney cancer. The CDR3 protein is CAWSVLNSYNSPLHF. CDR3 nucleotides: TGTGCCTGGAGTGTACTGAACTCCTATAATTCACCCCTCCACTTT.